A selection of T cell receptor beta chains follows, all from one sample in a study of blood T cell repertoires in COVID-19. Some clones are missing from TCRdb's copy, which holds only in-frame ones; the method was immunoSEQ multiplex PCR. Here the sample spans under 250,000 clones, around 80% being singletons. Sequencing was carried out using peripheral blood. The receptors stem from a woman aged 40 to 49 with acute or convalescent COVID-19. Both conserved end residues are part of each CDR3. Fields, in order: clone size, D gene, J gene, V gene, CDR3 protein, CDR3 DNA. D genes are given only for firm matches. The listing skips clone size in some rows; elsewhere it reads once, few, many or a size class.

clone size: -; D gene: TRBD1; J gene: TRBJ1-2; V gene: TRBV12-3/TRBV12-4; CDR3 protein: CATRQGNYGYTF; CDR3 DNA: TGTGCCACGCGACAGGGGAACTATGGCTACACCTTC
clone size: -; D gene: TRBD1; J gene: TRBJ2-7; V gene: TRBV5-6; CDR3 protein: CASSPLGTGSYEQYF; CDR3 DNA: TGTGCCAGCAGCCCCCTCGGGACAGGCTCCTACGAGCAGTACTTC
clone size: -; D gene: -; J gene: TRBJ2-1; V gene: TRBV12-5; CDR3 protein: CASVTSVGGGIRHEQFF; CDR3 DNA: TGTGCTAGTGTTACTTCCGTAGGGGGGGGAATTAGACATGAGCAGTTCTTC
clone size: -; D gene: -; J gene: TRBJ2-7; V gene: TRBV3-1/TRBV3-2; CDR3 protein: CASSRLGAGEQYF; CDR3 DNA: TGTGCCAGCAGCCGCTTGGGGGCCGGCGAGCAGTACTTC
clone size: many; D gene: -; J gene: TRBJ2-3; V gene: TRBV11-2; CDR3 protein: CASSRTESDTQYF; CDR3 DNA: TGTGCCAGTTCGAGAACAGAATCAGATACGCAGTATTTT
clone size: -; D gene: TRBD1; J gene: TRBJ2-5; V gene: TRBV2; CDR3 protein: CASMGTGGRQETQYF; CDR3 DNA: TGTGCCAGCATGGGGACAGGGGGCCGTCAAGAGACCCAGTACTTC
clone size: -; D gene: -; J gene: TRBJ1-6; V gene: TRBV12-5; CDR3 protein: CASGEGENSSYNSPLHF; CDR3 DNA: TGTGCTAGTGGCGAGGGGGAGAATAGCTCCTATAATTCACCCCTCCACTTT
clone size: few; D gene: -; J gene: TRBJ1-5; V gene: TRBV19; CDR3 protein: CASSIKQGSNQPQHF; CDR3 DNA: TGTGCCAGTAGTATAAAACAGGGAAGCAATCAGCCCCAGCATTTT
clone size: -; D gene: -; J gene: TRBJ2-3; V gene: TRBV3-1/TRBV3-2; CDR3 protein: CASSQAIRSDTQYF; CDR3 DNA: TGTGCCAGCAGCCAAGCCATCCGGAGTGATACGCAGTATTTT
clone size: -; D gene: -; J gene: TRBJ1-1; V gene: TRBV27; CDR3 protein: CASSYRGTEAFF; CDR3 DNA: TGTGCCAGCAGTTACCGAGGCACTGAAGCTTTCTTT
clone size: -; D gene: -; J gene: TRBJ1-1; V gene: TRBV5-6; CDR3 protein: CASSKAGRSNTEAFF; CDR3 DNA: TGTGCCAGCAGCAAGGCAGGTAGGTCGAACACTGAAGCTTTCTTT
clone size: -; D gene: -; J gene: TRBJ1-2; V gene: TRBV19; CDR3 protein: CASSISRGYGYTF; CDR3 DNA: TGTGCCAGTAGTATCAGCAGGGGATATGGCTACACCTTC
clone size: -; D gene: TRBD2; J gene: TRBJ2-4; V gene: TRBV7-2; CDR3 protein: CASSLGTSGNIQYF; CDR3 DNA: TGTGCCAGCAGCTTAGGGACTAGCGGAAACATTCAGTACTTC
clone size: -; D gene: -; J gene: TRBJ1-2; V gene: TRBV19; CDR3 protein: CASSKQDNYGYTF; CDR3 DNA: TGTGCCAGTAGTAAACAGGATAACTATGGCTACACCTTC
clone size: -; D gene: -; J gene: TRBJ2-3; V gene: TRBV6-5; CDR3 protein: CASKQADTQYF; CDR3 DNA: TGTGCCAGTAAACAGGCAGATACGCAGTATTTT
clone size: -; D gene: -; J gene: TRBJ1-2; V gene: TRBV7-3; CDR3 protein: CASSQEAGANYGYTF; CDR3 DNA: TGTGCCAGCAGCCAGGAGGCGGGGGCTAACTATGGCTACACCTTC